The source of this TCR beta chain is a study of regulatory T cells in long-lasting Graves disease. Study-wide findings and caveats: A greater number of public clonotypes (about 2,900) was shared by persistent patients than by new patients (roughly 880). Favored usage of TRBV28, TRBJ1-2 and TRBJ2-5 was recorded in persistent disease.

This clonotype has a handful of counts. The target antigen is unknown. To make TCR beta libraries, researchers used iRepertoire HTBI primers and Arm-PCR of CDR3 regions. A single record per CDR3 protein comes from TCRdb applying MiXCR to the multiplex PCR reads. The table has roughly 560,000 distinct CDR3 sequences, around 15% seen once. Per germline, CDR1 SGHDN and CDR2 FVKESK. V lost 3 bases and J 1 base, leaving 9 bases between the germline ends. The CDR3 contains 14 residues. Sample time point: newly diagnosed GD, antithyroid drugs for less than 3 months. Extracted RNA from PBMCs served as the source of the TCR library. The sample was also reused in another study, on T cells in Graves' hyperthyroidism and ophthalmopathy.

The sequences come from peripheral blood mononuclear cells (PBMCs), collected at new diagnosis, from a patient treated with antithyroid drugs. The chain employs TRBV14 and TRBJ1-1; no clear D. This clonotype was sampled from a woman aged 35-65 years with Graves disease. In DNA form, the CDR3 reads TGTGCCAGCAGCCAGGGGTGGGCGAACACTGAAGCTTTCTTT. Translating it yields CASSQGWANTEAFF.